These T cell receptor beta chains were read from a single sample in a study of blood T cell repertoires in COVID-19. Assay: immunoSEQ multiplex PCR; the TCRdb copy retains only in-frame clones and omits some. The table shows 130,000 or so clones, with around 83% occurring only once. Sequenced: peripheral blood. Receptors originate from a human donor in a cohort sampled during active COVID-19. The CDR3 runs from the conserved cysteine through the conserved F or W. The D gene is left open where the match is weak. Some rows mark clone size as missing; the rest say once, few, many or name a class of expanded clone.

>15|TRBJ2-2|TRBV5-4|NA|NA
CASSGGQQNTGELFF
TGTGCCAGCAGCGGAGGACAGCAGAACACCGGGGAGCTGTTTTTT
>14|TRBJ1-1|TRBV7-9|NA|once
CASSNNNRVSEAFF
TGTGCCAGCAGCAATAATAACAGGGTTAGTGAAGCTTTCTTT
>15|TRBJ1-2|TRBV9|NA|few
CASSVDPGQTYGYTF
TGTGCCAGCAGCGTAGATCCGGGACAAACCTATGGCTACACCTTC
>14|TRBJ1-6|TRBV2|NA|NA
CASSVQGINSPLHF
TGTGCCAGCAGTGTACAGGGAATCAATTCACCCCTCCACTTT
>14|TRBJ1-1|TRBV27|NA|NA
CASSFGAMNTEAFF
TGTGCCAGCAGTTTTGGAGCCATGAACACTGAAGCTTTCTTT
>16|TRBJ2-1|TRBV6-5|TRBD2|NA
CASSSNGLAGEREQFF
TGTGCCAGCAGTTCAAACGGACTAGCGGGAGAGCGTGAGCAGTTCTTC
>18|TRBJ1-2|TRBV18|TRBD1|NA
CASSLYLSGQERSYGYTF
TGTGCCAGCTCACTTTACTTATCGGGACAGGAGAGGTCCTATGGCTACACCTTC
>17|TRBJ2-4|TRBV28|NA|NA
CASSTVLDSLAKNIQYF
TGTGCCAGCAGCACCGTCCTCGACAGTTTAGCCAAAAACATTCAGTACTTC
>13|TRBJ1-1|TRBV6-6|TRBD1|once
CASRPTGNPEAFF
TGTGCCAGCAGACCGACAGGGAATCCTGAAGCTTTCTTT
>16|TRBJ2-2|TRBV19|NA|NA
CASSPPRASNTGELFF
TGTGCCAGTAGTCCCCCCAGGGCCTCAAACACCGGGGAGCTGTTTTTT
>17|TRBJ2-2|TRBV6-2/TRBV6-3|NA|NA
CASSDLNRVADTGELFF
TGTGCCAGCAGCGACCTAAACAGGGTGGCGGACACCGGGGAGCTGTTTTTT
>13|TRBJ2-7|TRBV7-6|NA|once
CASSLGKGLEQYF
TGTGCCAGCAGCTTGGGCAAGGGGCTGGAGCAGTACTTC
>15|TRBJ1-2|TRBV7-8|NA|NA
CASSPPAGVNYGYTF
TGTGCCAGCAGCCCCCCGGCAGGGGTTAACTATGGCTACACCTTC
>19|TRBJ1-1|TRBV28|TRBD1|once
CASSSKDRLGLILNTEAFF
TGTGCCAGCAGTTCAAAGGACAGGCTAGGACTCATATTGAACACTGAAGCTTTCTTT
>15|TRBJ2-7|TRBV11-2|TRBD2|NA
CASSIIAGGPGEQYF
TGTGCCAGCAGCATAATAGCGGGGGGCCCCGGCGAGCAGTACTTC
>13|TRBJ2-5|TRBV6-5|TRBD1|NA
CASSWTGLETQYF
TGTGCCAGCAGTTGGACAGGGTTAGAGACCCAGTACTTC
>15|TRBJ2-4|TRBV6-5|NA|NA
CASSYSIRGENIQYF
TGTGCCAGCAGTTACTCGATCAGGGGCGAAAACATTCAGTACTTC
>12|TRBJ2-1|TRBV25-1|TRBD1|NA
CASSTWTGEQFF
TGTGCCAGCAGTACCTGGACAGGGGAGCAGTTCTTC
>15|TRBJ1-2|TRBV9|NA|NA
CASSAAWEGLGGYTF
TGTGCCAGCAGCGCCGCCTGGGAGGGTTTGGGTGGCTACACCTTC
>15|TRBJ2-1|TRBV6-5|NA|NA
CASSYSIAEYNEQFF
TGTGCCAGCAGTTACTCAATAGCGGAGTACAATGAGCAGTTCTTC
>14|TRBJ2-1|TRBV5-6|TRBD1|NA
CASGQGSKYNEQFF
TGTGCCAGCGGACAGGGATCGAAATACAATGAGCAGTTCTTC
>15|TRBJ1-5|TRBV5-1|NA|NA
CASSLAAGSNQPQHF
TGCGCCAGCAGCTTGGCCGCAGGGAGCAATCAGCCCCAGCATTTT
>14|TRBJ2-5|TRBV19|NA|NA
CASSRTGDQETQYF
TGTGCCAGTAGTCGGACGGGAGACCAAGAGACCCAGTACTTC
>15|TRBJ2-5|TRBV11-2|NA|once
CASRLQGAVQETQYF
TGTGCCAGCCGCCTACAGGGCGCGGTTCAGGAGACCCAGTACTTC
>15|TRBJ2-2|TRBV6-6|NA|NA
CASSFLGAHTGELFF
TGTGCCAGCAGTTTCTTGGGGGCGCATACCGGGGAGCTGTTTTTT
>15|TRBJ2-1|TRBV25-1|TRBD2|NA
CASSARASGSNEQFF
TGTGCCAGCAGCGCCCGGGCTAGCGGGAGCAATGAGCAGTTCTTC
>16|TRBJ2-1|TRBV18|NA|NA
CASSPPLSGSHGEQFF
TGTGCCAGCTCACCCCCGCTTAGCGGTTCCCACGGTGAGCAGTTCTTC
>15|TRBJ2-1|TRBV9|TRBD2|NA
CASSERAGVGDEQFF
TGTGCCAGCAGCGAGCGAGCGGGAGTGGGCGATGAGCAGTTCTTC
>15|TRBJ2-1|TRBV5-6|TRBD2|few
CASSLGISGANEQFF
TGTGCCAGCAGCTTGGGAATTAGCGGGGCTAATGAGCAGTTCTTC
>16|TRBJ2-2|TRBV6-5|NA|once
CASSYFGTPNTGELFF
TGTGCCAGCAGTTACTTCGGGACACCAAACACCGGGGAGCTGTTTTTT
>15|TRBJ1-2|TRBV11-1|TRBD1|once
CASSATGQGRYGYTF
TGTGCCAGCAGCGCGACCGGACAGGGGAGGTATGGCTACACCTTC
>14|TRBJ2-3|TRBV5-1|NA|NA
CASSGGGSTDTQYF
TGCGCCAGCAGCGGAGGAGGGAGCACAGATACGCAGTATTTT
>14|TRBJ2-2|TRBV5-1|TRBD1|NA
CASSRGHDTGELFF
TGCGCCAGCAGCAGGGGGCACGACACCGGGGAGCTGTTTTTT
>12|TRBJ1-1|TRBV5-1|TRBD1|NA
CASSELQGEAFF
TGCGCCAGCAGCGAACTACAGGGGGAAGCTTTCTTT
>14|TRBJ2-2|TRBV6-2/TRBV6-3|NA|NA
CASSPGTRSGELFF
TGTGCCAGCAGCCCCGGCACGAGGTCCGGGGAGCTGTTTTTT
>16|TRBJ2-1|TRBV11-2|TRBD2|NA
CASSPGLAGLDNEQFF
TGTGCCAGCAGCCCTGGACTAGCGGGGCTGGACAATGAGCAGTTCTTC
>14|TRBJ2-6|TRBV19|TRBD1|NA
CASSGTGGANVLTF
TGTGCCAGTAGCGGGACAGGTGGGGCCAACGTCCTGACTTTC
>17|TRBJ1-1|TRBV6-2/TRBV6-3|TRBD1|NA
CASSWNPDRAPNTEAFF
TGTGCCAGCAGCTGGAACCCGGACAGGGCCCCTAACACTGAAGCTTTCTTT
>17|TRBJ2-1|TRBV5-1|TRBD2|NA
CASSLERGGRSYNEQFF
TGCGCCAGCAGCTTGGAGCGGGGGGGCCGATCCTACAATGAGCAGTTCTTC
>17|TRBJ1-3|TRBV10-1|TRBD1|NA
CASSESPGQGSGNTIYF
TGCGCCAGCAGTGAGTCGCCGGGACAGGGATCTGGAAACACCATATATTTT
>14|TRBJ2-1|TRBV5-5|TRBD2|once
CASSPGLAGGPVFF
TGTGCCAGCAGTCCTGGACTAGCGGGAGGGCCGGTGTTCTTC
>13|TRBJ2-5|TRBV5-6|NA|NA
CATLINGWETQYF
TGTGCCACACTCATAAATGGTTGGGAGACCCAGTACTTC
>13|TRBJ1-1|TRBV18|NA|NA
CASSQGQRVEAFF
TGTGCCAGCTCACAAGGACAGAGAGTGGAAGCTTTCTTT
>15|TRBJ2-3|TRBV9|NA|NA
CASSANSGGTDTQYF
TGTGCCAGCAGCGCAAACTCGGGGGGCACAGATACGCAGTATTTT
>18|TRBJ2-6|TRBV5-4|NA|NA
CASSLGGPGVSGANVLTF
TGTGCCAGCAGCTTGGGAGGCCCAGGGGTATCTGGGGCCAACGTCCTGACTTTC
>14|TRBJ2-1|TRBV3-1/TRBV3-2|TRBD1|NA
CASSRGQGRLEQFF
TGTGCCAGCAGCCGGGGACAGGGGAGGTTGGAGCAGTTCTTC
>20|TRBJ2-2|TRBV19|NA|few
CASSIRRTSAGVSNTGELFF
TGTGCCAGTAGTATTAGGAGAACCTCCGCGGGTGTTTCGAACACCGGGGAGCTGTTTTTT
>13|TRBJ2-5|TRBV12-3/TRBV12-4|NA|once
CASRPDRQETQYF
TGTGCCAGCAGGCCGGACAGACAAGAGACCCAGTACTTC
>16|TRBJ2-2|TRBV6-5|NA|NA
CASSYSMGGNTGELFF
TGTGCCAGCAGTTACTCGATGGGGGGGAACACCGGGGAGCTGTTTTTT
>15|TRBJ1-1|TRBV19|TRBD1|NA
CASSRGTEKNTEAFF
TGTGCCAGTAGTCGCGGGACAGAGAAGAACACTGAAGCTTTCTTT